Given below is one T cell receptor beta chain in context. The antigen is undetermined. The sample is drawn from a study of T cell responses to AZD1222 COVID-19 vaccine. Overall study results and limits: Baseline serology detected seropositivity in only six or seven AZD1222 recipients. The study found vaccine-associated CD4 TCRs spanning spike, dominant at 160-218 and 743-854.

The V end lost 6 bases, the J end lost 4 bases, and 19 bases lay between the germline ends. Germline V gene lookup returns CDR1 MDHEN and CDR2 SYDVKM. This CDR3 region has 16 residues. Clones were read by immunoSEQ multiplex PCR, and TCRdb kept only the in-frame ones, dropping some. The sample shows under 130,000 clones, 91% of them seen only once. The rearrangement links TRBV28 to TRBJ2-1; either TRBD1 or TRBD2 may supply D (5 bases each). The sample was peripheral blood, taken on day 0 of AZD1222 vaccination. The clonotype comes from an adult in good health. The CDR3 loop reads CASSSGAAPYYNEQFF. The CDR3 nucleotides read TGTGCCAGCAGCTCCGGGGCGGCGCCATATTACAATGAGCAGTTCTTC.